Following are 20 T cell receptor beta chains from one sample sequenced in a study of cytomegalovirus exposure and HLA in healthy donors. The data were produced by immunoSEQ multiplex PCR, yet TCRdb's version contains in-frame clones alone and is incomplete. The sample includes about 56,000 clones, approximately 92% of them seen just once. Material for sequencing was PBMCs. The receptors were sampled from a man aged 18 to 29 in good health and CMV-seronegative.

The rearrangement joins TRBV10-1 to TRBJ1-1; D not resolved. CDR3 length: 15 amino acids. The germline V gene has CDR1 WNHNN and CDR2 SYGVQD (reference sequence). The ends were cut back, 0 bases at V and 2 bases at J, with 10 bases in the middle. The CDR3: CASSESNRVNTEAFF. The DNA for the CDR3 is TGCGCCAGCAGTGAGTCGAATCGGGTTAACACTGAAGCTTTCTTT.

This chain uses TRBV9 with TRBJ1-1, with 10 bases aligning to TRBD1. CDR3 length: 18 residues. V shed 3 bases and J 1 base; nucleotides not matched to a gene: 12. Germline V gives CDR1 SGDLS, CDR2 YYNGEE. Here the CDR3 reads CASSEAVSGQGGNTEAFF. The CDR3 DNA follows: TGTGCCAGCAGCGAGGCGGTTTCCGGACAGGGGGGGAACACTGAAGCTTTCTTT.

The chain employs TRBV9 and TRBJ2-3; 10 bases are a match to TRBD2. Germline CDR1 and CDR2: SGDLS and YYNGEE. CDR3 length: 16 amino acids. The J segment lost 2 bases and the V segment lost 3 bases, leaving 6 bases of the junction unmatched. The CDR3 region is CASSGTSGKYTDTQYF. CDR3 bases: TGTGCCAGCAGCGGGACTAGCGGAAAGTACACAGATACGCAGTATTTT.

V usage is TRBV15 and J usage is TRBJ2-7, with D possibly TRBD1 on 6 matching bases. The CDR3 is made up of 15 amino acids. In germline, CDR1 is LNHNV, CDR2 YYDKDF (reference sequence). Trimming left V 9 bases short and J 5 bases short, with 23 bases between. DNA of the CDR3: TGTGCCACAGAACCGGGACAAGGGGCGTCGGACGAGCAGTACTTC. It codes for CATEPGQGASDEQYF.

This clone was detected only once. This chain uses TRBV9 with TRBJ2-7; 9 bases map to TRBD2. V trimming: 0 bases; J trimming: 0 bases; junction bases outside the gene matches: 4. Germline V gives CDR1 SGDLS, CDR2 YYNGEE. The CDR3 runs 16 residues. The CDR3 DNA sequence: TGTGCCAGCAGCGTAGGCGGGAGGGGTAGCTCCTACGAGCAGTACTTC. Encoded protein: CASSVGGRGSSYEQYF.

The rearrangement links TRBV5-6 to TRBJ2-1, with 10 bases matching TRBD2. The ends lost 4 bases at V and 5 bases at J; junction bases unmatched: 6. Germline CDR1 reads SGHDT; CDR2 reads YYEEEE. The CDR3 covers 15 residues. CDR3 DNA: TGTGCCAGCAGCCCAGTAGCGGGAGGCGACAATGAGCAGTTCTTC. This gives the protein CASSPVAGGDNEQFF.

This rearrangement joins TRBV9 to TRBJ1-1, with D perhaps TRBD1 (6 bases). Germline CDR1 is SGDLS and CDR2 is YYNGEE. CDR3 length: 14 amino acids. Deletions cut 1 base from V and 2 bases from J, with 9 bases between. DNA of the CDR3: TGTGCCAGCAGCGTAAGGGGGGGTAACACTGAAGCTTTCTTT. Protein: CASSVRGGNTEAFF.

This chain links TRBV5-6 with TRBJ2-5, with 8 nucleotides matching TRBD2. V dropped 6 bases and J dropped 13; count of bases not matched to a gene: 14. Germline lookup yields CDR1 SGHDT and CDR2 YYEEEE. The CDR3 is made up of 13 amino acids. The chain's CDR3 is CASTPGGGWVPYF. The DNA of the CDR3 is TGTGCCAGCACCCCGGGGGGGGGCTGGGTCCCGTACTTC.

The J gene is TRBJ2-5, the V gene TRBV7-2; TRBD1 agrees at 7 bases. The CDR3 has 16 amino acids. J gave up 2 bases and V 5 bases, and 11 bases lay outside the gene matches. Germline V CDR1 and CDR2: SGHTA, FQGNSA. The DNA for the CDR3 is TGTGCCAGCAGCCGCCTGGGACAGATCACTCAAGAGACCCAGTACTTC. This sequence encodes CASSRLGQITQETQYF.

The chain recombines TRBV19 with TRBJ1-5, with 12 bases lining up with TRBD1. Germline values: CDR1 LNHDA, CDR2 SQIVND (reference sequence). The CDR3 is made up of 17 amino acids. After removal of 9 bases from V and 2 bases from J, the junction contained 11 bases not matched to a gene. CDR3 in amino acids: CASLSGQGARGNQPQHF. As DNA, the CDR3 is TGTGCCAGCCTGTCGGGACAGGGGGCGCGGGGCAATCAGCCCCAGCATTTT.

The rearrangement links TRBV5-8 to TRBJ2-1; 8 bases agree with TRBD2. Germline values: CDR1 SGHTS, CDR2 YDEGEE. The ends lost 0 bases at V and 7 bases at J; junction bases unmatched: 9. The CDR3 contains 16 residues. The CDR3, as DNA: TGTGCCAGCAGCTTGGTCAGCGGGAGATTGTGGAATGAGCAGTTCTTC. Translation gives CASSLVSGRLWNEQFF.

The rearrangement uses TRBV19 and TRBJ2-1; 15 bases align to TRBD2. The CDR3 extends over 15 amino acids. Looked up from germline, CDR1 is LNHDA and CDR2 is SQIVND (reference sequence). V shed 4 bases, J shed 9 bases, and the junction held 4 bases outside the gene matches. The CDR3 DNA reads as TGTGCCAGTAGTAGGGGGACTAGCGGGAGGTCTGAGCAGTTCTTC. It specifies CASSRGTSGRSEQFF.

V gene TRBV7-2 combines with J gene TRBJ2-7; D might be TRBD1 (6 bases). CDR3 length: 13 amino acids. CDR1 is SGHTA, CDR2 FQGNSA, per germline. The ends were cut back, 4 bases at V and 9 bases at J, with 16 bases in the middle. The CDR3 DNA reads TGTGCCAGCAGCTGGGGAAGACAGGACGCGCAGTACTTC. Residues: CASSWGRQDAQYF.

This clone was recorded only once. This chain uses TRBV29-1 with TRBJ1-2, with D unclear. The ends were cut back, 3 bases at V and 6 bases at J, with 11 bases in the middle. Germline V gene lookup returns CDR1 SQVTM and CDR2 ANQGSEA. This CDR3 spans 12 amino acids. The CDR3 DNA sequence: TGCAGCGTTGAGCGCCCCCCCGATGGCTACACCTTC. Its translation is CSVERPPDGYTF.

The chain recombines TRBV28 with TRBJ1-4, with a tentative D call TRBD1 (6 bases). The CDR3 spans 15 residues. The V end was cut by 3 bases, the J end by 5 bases, with 13 bases between. Germline values: CDR1 MDHEN, CDR2 SYDVKM. CDR3 sequence (DNA): TGTGCCAGCAGTTTTAATGCGGGGGCAAATGAAAAACTGTTTTTT. Encoded protein: CASSFNAGANEKLFF.

The CDR3 here is CASSLEDTGEQYF. Written as DNA, the CDR3 is TGTGCCAGCAGCCTTGAGGACACCGGGGAGCAGTACTTC. The J gene is TRBJ2-7, the V gene TRBV7-9, with D possibly being TRBD1 (5 bases). Germline V lookup: CDR1 SEHNR, CDR2 FQNEAQ (reference sequence). The CDR3 is 13 residues long. Trimming shortened V by 5 bases and J by 7 bases, and 15 bases separated the two germline ends.

This chain connects TRBV27 to TRBJ2-2; TRBD2 matches 10 bases. The trim removed 5 bases at V and 5 bases at J, leaving 5 bases unmatched. The CDR3 spans 15 residues. CDR1 is MNHEY, CDR2 SMNVEV, per germline (reference sequence). The CDR3: CASSVRTSGTGELFF. In DNA form, the CDR3 reads TGTGCCAGCAGTGTCAGGACTAGCGGTACCGGGGAGCTGTTTTTT.

V usage is TRBV6-1 and J usage is TRBJ2-7; 10 bases fit TRBD2. The CDR3 consists of 15 residues. Looked up from germline, CDR1 is MNHNS and CDR2 is SASEGT. V dropped 7 bases and J dropped 5; count of bases not matched to a gene: 11. The CDR3 protein is CASTRELAGGNEQYF. CDR3 DNA sequence: TGTGCCAGCACTCGAGAGTTAGCGGGAGGCAACGAGCAGTACTTC.

V usage is TRBV7-2 and J usage is TRBJ2-1, with a tentative D call TRBD2 (6 bases). Germline V gives CDR1 SGHTA, CDR2 FQGNSA. Trimming stripped 7 bases from V and 7 bases from J, with 14 bases between. The CDR3 is made up of 13 amino acids. The CDR3 is CASTLSGLNEQFF. DNA for the CDR3: TGTGCCAGCACCCTTAGCGGCTTAAATGAGCAGTTCTTC.

The chain has TRBV5-6 and TRBJ1-2; 9 bases match TRBD1. There are 14 residues in the CDR3. Germline V CDR1 and CDR2: SGHDT, YYEEEE. V trimming: 3 bases; J trimming: 5 bases; junction bases outside the gene matches: 5. Written as DNA, the CDR3 is TGTGCCAGCAGCTCGACCGGGACAGGGTATGGCTACACCTTC. Its protein is CASSSTGTGYGYTF.